This paragraph covers one T cell receptor (beta chain) sequence. This specimen belongs to a study of blood T cell repertoires in COVID-19. Study overall: There were acute and convalescent COVID-19 samples, and they came from the United States, Italy and Spain. From T cells, B-cell-depleted T cells, or PBMCs came the material, which was cDNA or gDNA.

Original processing notes: Amplification of reference gene primers was used by the study to estimate nucleated cell counts. Here immunoSEQ multiplex PCR was the method, and the copy in TCRdb shows in-frame clones only, minus some. V, J and clone size are taken as reported in that table, and D and trimming were inferred from the DNA itself. The sample lists around 250,000 clones; 80% to 85% were seen once. CDR3 length equals 14 residues. Germline values: CDR1 LGHNA, CDR2 YSLEER. Losses at the gene ends were 0 bases for V and 10 bases for J; bases not matched to a gene: 5. This receptor was obtained from a young woman with acute or convalescent COVID-19. Sequencing was carried out using peripheral blood. The chain is built from TRBV4-3 and TRBJ2-1; 8 bases are a match to TRBD2. The CDR3 nucleotides read TGCGCCAGCAGCCAAGATACGGCTAGCGGGGAGCAGTTCTTC. Its translation is CASSQDTASGEQFF.